The 19 T cell receptor beta chains below come from one sample, sequenced in a study of control samples from healthy donors and cancer patients. TCRdb's table, derived via immunoSEQ multiplex PCR, lists solely in-frame clones and lacks some. The sample contains about 150,000 clones, around 90% of which appear only once. The specimen sequenced was blood. The receptor source for this set is a young man in good health.

The chain joins TRBV4-3 to TRBJ2-5; no reliable D call. V lost 1 base and J 5 bases, leaving 8 bases between the germline ends. CDR3 size: 13 residues. Germline V gene lookup returns CDR1 LGHNA and CDR2 YSLEER. CDR3 residues: CASSQGPGETQYF. Written as DNA, the CDR3 is TGCGCCAGCAGCCAAGGGCCCGGGGAGACCCAGTACTTC.

The V call is TRBV29-1, the J call TRBJ2-3; 8 positions match TRBD2. Germline-derived CDR1 and CDR2 are SQVTM and ANQGSEA. V shed 3 bases and J 2 bases; nucleotides not matched to a gene: 7. The CDR3 runs 15 residues. The DNA for the CDR3 is TGCAGCGTTGATTCCAGCGGGGGCTTCACAGATACGCAGTATTTT. Protein product: CSVDSSGGFTDTQYF.

The rearrangement links TRBV19 to TRBJ1-1; 7 nucleotides match TRBD1. CDR1 is LNHDA and CDR2 is SQIVND in the germline V gene (reference sequence). Germline trimming cut 5 bases from V and 5 bases from J; bases unmatched to any gene: 2. The CDR3 is 12 residues long. The CDR3 DNA follows: TGTGCCAGTAGTCAGGGGGGAACTGAAGCTTTCTTT. Translating it yields CASSQGGTEAFF.

The chain joins TRBV28 to TRBJ1-6, with D unresolved. The CDR3 totals 12 residues. V gave up 1 base and J gave up 19 bases, with 14 bases separating them. Germline lookup yields CDR1 MDHEN and CDR2 SYDVKM. The CDR3 spells CASSLSAGSQHF. DNA for the CDR3: TGTGCCAGCAGTTTATCCGCCGGGAGCCAGCACTTT. Full variable domain (missing parts from reference TRBV28 and TRBJ1-6): DVKVTQSSRYLVKRTGEKVFLECVQDMDHENMFWYRQDPGLGLRLIYFSYDVKMKEKGDIPEGYSVSREKKERFSLILESASTNQTSMYLCASSLSAGSQHFGNGTRLTVT.

V is TRBV2 and J is TRBJ1-6; 7 bases match TRBD1. Per germline, CDR1 SNHLY and CDR2 FYNNEI. After removal of 6 bases from V and 5 bases from J, the junction contained 7 bases not matched to a gene. The CDR3 totals 15 residues. CDR3 amino acids: CASSGTGQNNSPLHF. The CDR3 region has the DNA TGTGCCAGCAGCGGAACGGGACAGAATAATTCACCCCTCCACTTT.

This chain uses TRBV5-5 with TRBJ2-6; a weak D match, TRBD1 (5 bases). Trimming cost V 4 bases and J 0 bases, with 14 bases left between them. The CDR3 has 17 residues. CDR1 is SGHKS and CDR2 is YYEKEE in the germline V gene (reference sequence). Written as DNA, the CDR3 is TGTGCCAGCAGCCCCCCTATCAGGGTCTCTGGGGCCAACGTCCTGACTTTC. This translates into CASSPPIRVSGANVLTF.

This clone came up a few times. Here the CDR3 reads CASSQYGRGNSPLHF. CDR3 DNA: TGTGCCAGCAGCCAGTACGGCAGGGGGAATTCACCCCTCCACTTT. This sequence joins TRBV4-2 and TRBJ1-6, with 7 positions matching TRBD1. The CDR3 sequence is 15 residues long. With V trimmed by 3 bases and J by 7 bases, 6 bases remained unmatched. From germline, CDR1 is LGHNA and CDR2 YNFKEQ.

V is TRBV29-1 and J is TRBJ2-5; 12 bases line up with TRBD2. The J segment lost 4 bases and the V segment lost 7 bases, leaving 4 bases of the junction unmatched. The CDR3 covers 13 residues. Germline CDR1 and CDR2: SQVTM and ANQGSEA. In DNA, the CDR3 is TGCAGCGATGGACTAGCGGGAAGAGAGACCCAGTACTTC. Encoded protein: CSDGLAGRETQYF.

CDR3 sequence reads: CSVGGGLAVPYEQYF. For the CDR3, the DNA is TGCAGCGTTGGGGGGGGACTAGCGGTCCCCTACGAGCAGTACTTC. The chain uses TRBV29-1 and TRBJ2-7; 11 bases fit TRBD2. This CDR3 contains 15 residues. CDR1 and CDR2 from the germline V gene are SQVTM and ANQGSEA. J gave up 2 bases and V 4 bases, and 7 bases lay outside the gene matches.

The chain joins TRBV9 to TRBJ2-7, with 12 bases identical to TRBD2. CDR1 is SGDLS, CDR2 YYNGEE, per germline. V shed 0 bases and J 6 bases; nucleotides not matched to a gene: 1. The CDR3 sequence is 14 residues long. DNA for the CDR3: TGTGCCAGCAGCGTAGCTAGCGGGGGGGCCGAGCAGTACTTC. Its translation: CASSVASGGAEQYF.

The chain is built from TRBV3-1 (or the pseudogene TRBV3-2) and TRBJ1-5, with D uncertain. There are 13 residues in the CDR3. The V end was cut by 4 bases, the J end by 6 bases, with 10 bases between. The germline V gene encodes CDR1 LGHDT and CDR2 YNNKEL (reference sequence). The CDR3 DNA sequence: TGTGCCAGCAGCCTGAGTCGGACTCAGCCCCAGCATTTT. Encoded protein: CASSLSRTQPQHF.

This sequence joins TRBV29-1 and TRBJ1-1; D may be TRBD1 (6 bases). V shed 6 bases and J shed 6 bases, with 14 bases lying between them. There are 12 residues in the CDR3. Germline V gene sequence: CDR1 SQVTM, CDR2 ANQGSEA. The CDR3: CSVVQGIAEAFF. The CDR3 region has the DNA TGCAGCGTGGTACAGGGAATTGCTGAAGCTTTCTTT.

The V call is TRBV4-3, the J call TRBJ2-7; TRBD1 is a possible D gene (6 bases). This CDR3 spans 15 amino acids. The V and J ends lost 0 bases and 3 bases respectively, with 12 bases between them. The germline gives CDR1 LGHNA, CDR2 YSLEER. CDR3: CASSQDLDRVYEQYF. CDR3 in DNA: TGCGCCAGCAGCCAAGACTTGGACAGAGTCTACGAGCAGTACTTC.

The chain links TRBV10-3 to TRBJ1-6; unclear D gene. Trimming took off 11 bases at V and 6 bases at J, with 17 bases between the two ends. The CDR3 totals 14 residues. The germline CDR1 and CDR2 sequences are ENHRY and SYGVKD. CDR3 amino acids: CAAHGERINSPLHF. CDR3 in DNA: TGTGCCGCTCATGGTGAGAGAATTAATTCACCCCTCCACTTT.

The chain combines TRBV29-1 with TRBJ2-2; D is unresolved. This CDR3 spans 12 amino acids. V dropped 5 bases and J dropped 9 bases, with 13 bases sitting between them. Germline V lookup: CDR1 SQVTM, CDR2 ANQGSEA. This chain's CDR3 is CSVLYTDRELFF. The CDR3 DNA follows: TGCAGCGTTCTATATACAGATAGGGAGCTGTTTTTT.

The chain employs TRBV4-3 and TRBJ2-1; 8 nucleotides line up with TRBD2. V shed 4 bases, J shed 4 bases, and the junction held 6 bases outside the gene matches. The CDR3 has 15 amino acids. In germline, CDR1 is LGHNA, CDR2 YSLEER. The CDR3: CASSRESGGYNEQFF. DNA for the CDR3: TGCGCCAGCAGCCGGGAAAGCGGGGGATACAATGAGCAGTTCTTC.

The V gene is TRBV2, the J gene TRBJ2-3; 11 positions agree with TRBD2. Germline V CDR1 and CDR2: SNHLY, FYNNEI. After removal of 6 bases from V and 2 bases from J, the junction contained 4 bases not matched to a gene. This CDR3 is 15 amino acids long. The CDR3 sequence: CASRLLAGDTDTQYF. Written as DNA, the CDR3 is TGTGCCAGCAGGTTACTAGCGGGGGACACAGATACGCAGTATTTT.

V and J are TRBV18 and TRBJ1-6; the D gene is possibly TRBD1 (5 bases). V shed 2 bases and J shed 10 bases, with 9 bases lying between them. This CDR3 has 13 residues. CDR1 KGHSH and CDR2 LQKENI come from the germline V gene. The chain's CDR3 is CASSPGWDSPLHF. DNA for the CDR3: TGTGCCAGCTCACCAGGTTGGGACTCACCCCTCCACTTT.

Comments on this clone: A read error may produce the germline difference seen at one junction end. This chain connects TRBV18 to TRBJ2-7; maybe TRBD2 (5 bases). Germline values: CDR1 KGHSH, CDR2 LQKENI. The CDR3 has 15 amino acids. This CDR3 is CASSPAQTGSSEQYF. Here the CDR3 DNA reads TGTGCCAGCTCACCAGCACAAACGGGATCCTCCGAGCAGTACTTC.